Below are 6 T cell receptor beta chains sequenced from a single sample in a study of untreated major depressive disorder. Study findings and constraints: TRBV05-01 (Vbeta 5.1) usage was higher in CD4+ T cells of depressed patients than controls.

Data came from immunoSEQ multiplex PCR; TCRdb stores just in-frame clones and leaves some out. In the table there are under 20,000 clones, about 92% of which are singletons. Their recognized antigens are unknown. The sequenced material came from CD4+ T cells from PBMCs. The source is a woman aged 40 to 50 with major depressive disorder.

The J gene is TRBJ2-7, the V gene TRBV6-1; either TRBD1 or TRBD2 may fit D (5 bases each). V lost 11 bases, J lost 6 bases, and 17 bases lay in between. This CDR3 has 12 residues. Germline CDR1 MNHNS, CDR2 SASEGT. The CDR3 loop is CAVGGGEGEQYF. Here the CDR3 DNA reads TGTGCCGTGGGTGGGGGTGAAGGCGAGCAGTACTTC.

The chain couples TRBV18 to TRBJ1-4; no definite D call. V lost 6 bases, J lost 0 bases, and 8 bases lay in between. Looked up from germline, CDR1 is KGHSH and CDR2 is LQKENI. The CDR3 is 14 residues long. The CDR3 region has the DNA TGTGCCAGCTCCGCAGTCGCAACTAATGAAAAACTGTTTTTT. Its protein is CASSAVATNEKLFF. The complete variable domain, with remaining parts taken from reference TRBV18 and TRBJ1-4, reads NAGVMQNPRHLVRRRGQEARLRCSPMKGHSHVYWYRQLPEEGLKFMVYLQKENIIDESGMPKERFSAEFPKEGPSILRIQQVVRGDSAAYFCASSAVATNEKLFFGSGTQLSVL.

V is TRBV29-1 and J is TRBJ1-2, with 8 bases matching TRBD1. The CDR3 is 13 amino acids. The germline V gene has CDR1 SQVTM and CDR2 ANQGSEA. The CDR3 region is CTGDRWDNYGYTF. The CDR3 DNA sequence: TGCACCGGGGACAGGTGGGACAACTATGGCTACACCTTC.

This rearrangement joins TRBV15 to TRBJ1-1, with D possibly TRBD1 on 6 matching bases. The CDR3 contains 13 residues. V lost 3 bases and J 7 bases, leaving 12 bases between the germline ends. Germline CDR1 is LNHNV and CDR2 is YYDKDF (reference sequence). CDR3 nucleotide sequence: TGTGCCACCAGCAGCCTGGGGGCAGGTGAAGCTTTCTTT. It translates to CATSSLGAGEAFF.

The CDR3 region has the DNA TGTGCCAGCAGAGGAATGGGATTCAATCAGCCCCAGCATTTT. Translated: CASRGMGFNQPQHF. The chain couples TRBV6-1 to TRBJ1-5; no clear D. Between the trimmed V and J ends, which lost 6 bases and 3 bases, there was a span of 12 bases. CDR1 and CDR2 from the germline V gene are MNHNS and SASEGT. The CDR3 consists of 14 residues.

The V call is TRBV5-6, the J call TRBJ2-7; tentatively, D is TRBD1 or TRBD2 (6 bases each). With 3 bases removed from V and 3 bases from J, the gap between germline ends came to 16 bases. The germline gives CDR1 SGHDT, CDR2 YYEEEE. The CDR3 is 15 residues long. The CDR3 DNA is TGTGCCAGCAGCTATGGGACACGGGGGCTCTACGAGCAGTACGTC. Translated, it gives CASSYGTRGLYEQYV.